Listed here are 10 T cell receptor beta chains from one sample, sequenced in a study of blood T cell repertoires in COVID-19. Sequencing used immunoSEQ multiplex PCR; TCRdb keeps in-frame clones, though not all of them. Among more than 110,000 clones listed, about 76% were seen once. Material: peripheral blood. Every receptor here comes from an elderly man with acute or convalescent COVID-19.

The CDR3 here is CASQGKSSYEQYF. The CDR3 region has the DNA TGTGCCAGCCAGGGGAAGAGCTCCTACGAGCAGTACTTC. The rearrangement joins TRBV6-4 to TRBJ2-7, with TRBD1 as a possible D gene (6 bases). This CDR3 spans 13 amino acids. The V end lost 8 bases, the J end lost 0 bases, and 11 bases lay between the germline ends. Germline CDR1 MRHNA, CDR2 SNTAGT.

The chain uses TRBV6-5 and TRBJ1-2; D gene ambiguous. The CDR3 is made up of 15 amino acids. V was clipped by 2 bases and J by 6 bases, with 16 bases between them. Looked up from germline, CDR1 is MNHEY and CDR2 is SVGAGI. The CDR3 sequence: CASSYRGSLGDGYTF. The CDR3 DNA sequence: TGTGCCAGCAGTTACCGGGGTTCTTTGGGTGATGGCTACACCTTC.

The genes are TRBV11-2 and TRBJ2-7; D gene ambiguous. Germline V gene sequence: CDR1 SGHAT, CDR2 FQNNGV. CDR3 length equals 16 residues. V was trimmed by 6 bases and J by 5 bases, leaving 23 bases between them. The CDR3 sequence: CASSSITQRRRNEQYF. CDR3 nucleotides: TGTGCCAGCAGTTCTATTACCCAGAGGAGACGGAACGAGCAGTACTTC.

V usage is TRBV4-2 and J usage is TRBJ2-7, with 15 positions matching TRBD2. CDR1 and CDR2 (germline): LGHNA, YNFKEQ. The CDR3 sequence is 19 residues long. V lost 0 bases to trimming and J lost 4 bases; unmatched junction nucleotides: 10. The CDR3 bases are TGTGCCAGCAGCCAAGATGTAGGGACTAGCGGGGGGTTCGGGTACGAGCAGTACTTC. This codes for CASSQDVGTSGGFGYEQYF.

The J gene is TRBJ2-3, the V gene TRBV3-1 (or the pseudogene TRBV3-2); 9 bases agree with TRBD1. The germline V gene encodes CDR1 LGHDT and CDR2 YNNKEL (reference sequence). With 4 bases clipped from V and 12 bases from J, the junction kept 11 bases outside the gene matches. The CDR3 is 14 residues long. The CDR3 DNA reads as TGTGCCAGCAGCCTCGTTCCTGGGACAGGGAAACAGTATTTT. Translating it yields CASSLVPGTGKQYF.

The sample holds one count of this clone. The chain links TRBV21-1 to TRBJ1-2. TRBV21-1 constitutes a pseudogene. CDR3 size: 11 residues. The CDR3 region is CASSRLDGYTF. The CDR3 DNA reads TGTGCCAGCAGCAGGTTAGATGGCTACACCTTC.

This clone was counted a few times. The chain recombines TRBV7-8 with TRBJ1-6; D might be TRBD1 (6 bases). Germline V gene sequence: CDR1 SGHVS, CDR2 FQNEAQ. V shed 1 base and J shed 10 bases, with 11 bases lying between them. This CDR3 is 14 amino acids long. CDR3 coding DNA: TGTGCCAGCAGCTTAGACAGGGTCCCATCACCCCTCCACTTT. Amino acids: CASSLDRVPSPLHF.

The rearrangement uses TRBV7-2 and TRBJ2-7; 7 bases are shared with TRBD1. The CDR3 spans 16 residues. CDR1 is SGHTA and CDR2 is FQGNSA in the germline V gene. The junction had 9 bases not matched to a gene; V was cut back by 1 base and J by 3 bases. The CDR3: CASSLVSGPGGYEQYF. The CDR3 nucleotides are TGTGCCAGCAGCTTAGTAAGTGGTCCAGGGGGCTACGAGCAGTACTTC.

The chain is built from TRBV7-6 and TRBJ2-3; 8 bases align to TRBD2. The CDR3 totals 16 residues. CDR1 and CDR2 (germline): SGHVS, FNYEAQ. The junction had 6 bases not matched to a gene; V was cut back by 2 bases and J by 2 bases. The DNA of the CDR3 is TGTGCCAGCAGCTTAATAGCGGGGATACCCACAGATACGCAGTATTTT. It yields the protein CASSLIAGIPTDTQYF.

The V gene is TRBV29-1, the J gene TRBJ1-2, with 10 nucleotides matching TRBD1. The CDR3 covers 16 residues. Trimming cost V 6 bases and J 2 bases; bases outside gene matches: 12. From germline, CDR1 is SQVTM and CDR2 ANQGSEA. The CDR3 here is CSVKPLLTGGNYGYTF. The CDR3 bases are TGCAGCGTCAAACCTTTGTTGACAGGGGGCAACTATGGCTACACCTTC.